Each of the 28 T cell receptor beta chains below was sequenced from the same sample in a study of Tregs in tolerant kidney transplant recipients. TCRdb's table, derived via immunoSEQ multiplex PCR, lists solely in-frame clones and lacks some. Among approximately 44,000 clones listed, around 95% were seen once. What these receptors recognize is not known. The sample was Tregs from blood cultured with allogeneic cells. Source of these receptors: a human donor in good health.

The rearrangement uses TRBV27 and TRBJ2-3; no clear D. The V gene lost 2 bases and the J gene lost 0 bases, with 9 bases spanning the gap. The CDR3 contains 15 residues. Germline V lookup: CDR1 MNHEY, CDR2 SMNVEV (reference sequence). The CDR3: CASSLNTPSTDTQYF. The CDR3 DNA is TGTGCCAGCAGTTTAAACACACCTAGCACAGATACGCAGTATTTT.

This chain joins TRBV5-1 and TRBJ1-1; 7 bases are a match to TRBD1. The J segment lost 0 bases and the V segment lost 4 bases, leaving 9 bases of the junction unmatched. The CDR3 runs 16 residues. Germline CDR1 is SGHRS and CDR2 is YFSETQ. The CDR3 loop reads CASSTGTVPLNTEAFF. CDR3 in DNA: TGCGCCAGCAGCACTGGGACAGTCCCTTTGAACACTGAAGCTTTCTTT.

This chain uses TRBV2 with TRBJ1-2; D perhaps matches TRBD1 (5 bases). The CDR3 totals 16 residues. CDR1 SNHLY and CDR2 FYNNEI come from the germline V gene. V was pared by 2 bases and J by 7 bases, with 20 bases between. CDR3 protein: CASSEYSSRAERGYTF. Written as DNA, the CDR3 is TGTGCCAGCAGTGAATATTCTTCCAGGGCAGAGCGTGGCTACACCTTC. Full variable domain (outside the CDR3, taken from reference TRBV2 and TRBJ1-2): EPEVTQTPSHQVTQMGQEVILRCVPISNHLYFYWYRQILGQKVEFLVSFYNNEISEKSEIFDDQFSVERPDGSNFTLKIRSTKLEDSAMYFCASSEYSSRAERGYTFGSGTRLTVV.

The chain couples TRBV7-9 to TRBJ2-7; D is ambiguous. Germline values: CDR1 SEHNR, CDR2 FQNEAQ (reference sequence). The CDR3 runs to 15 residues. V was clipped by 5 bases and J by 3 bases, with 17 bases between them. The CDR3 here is CASSRRAEALYEQYF. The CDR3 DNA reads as TGTGCCAGCAGCCGTCGGGCCGAGGCTCTCTACGAGCAGTACTTC.

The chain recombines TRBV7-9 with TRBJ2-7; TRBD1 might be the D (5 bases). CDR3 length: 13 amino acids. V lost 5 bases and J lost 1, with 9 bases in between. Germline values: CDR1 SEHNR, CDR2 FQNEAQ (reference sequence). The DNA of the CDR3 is TGTGCCAGCAGCAAGACAGTATCCTACGAGCAGTACTTC. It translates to CASSKTVSYEQYF.

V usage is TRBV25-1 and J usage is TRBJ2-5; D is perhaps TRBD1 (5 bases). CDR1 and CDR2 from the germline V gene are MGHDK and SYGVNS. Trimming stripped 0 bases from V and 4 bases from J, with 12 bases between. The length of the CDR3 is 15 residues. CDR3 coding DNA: TGTGCCAGCAGTGAATATCAGGGCTCGGGAGAGACCCAGTACTTC. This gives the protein CASSEYQGSGETQYF.

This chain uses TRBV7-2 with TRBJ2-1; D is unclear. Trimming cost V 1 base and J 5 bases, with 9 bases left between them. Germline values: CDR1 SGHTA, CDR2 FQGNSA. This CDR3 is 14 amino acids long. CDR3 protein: CASSLDRRDNEQFF. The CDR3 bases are TGTGCCAGCAGCTTAGACCGAAGGGACAATGAGCAGTTCTTC.

The CDR3 region is CASSAGRYNEKLFF. CDR3 bases: TGTGCCAGCAGCGCGGGACGGTATAATGAAAAACTGTTTTTT. The V gene is TRBV11-1, the J gene TRBJ1-4; maybe TRBD1 (5 bases). Germline lookup yields CDR1 SGHAT and CDR2 FQDESV (reference sequence). The CDR3 sequence is 14 residues long. Trimming removed 5 bases from V and 4 bases from J, with 11 bases in between.

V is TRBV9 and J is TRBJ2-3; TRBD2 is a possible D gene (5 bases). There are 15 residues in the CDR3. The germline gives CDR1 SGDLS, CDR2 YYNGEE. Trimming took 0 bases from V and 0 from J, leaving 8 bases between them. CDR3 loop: CASSVALASTDTQYF. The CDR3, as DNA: TGTGCCAGCAGCGTAGCCCTAGCTAGCACAGATACGCAGTATTTT.

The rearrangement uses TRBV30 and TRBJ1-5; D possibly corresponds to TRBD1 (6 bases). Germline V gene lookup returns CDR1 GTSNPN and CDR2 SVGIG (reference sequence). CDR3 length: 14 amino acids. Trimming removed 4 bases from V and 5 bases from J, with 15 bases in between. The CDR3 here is CAWKRTGSHQPQHF. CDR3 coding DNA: TGTGCCTGGAAACGCACAGGGAGCCATCAGCCCCAGCATTTT.

CDR3 region: CASSQPPGALHF. CDR3 nucleotides: TGTGCCAGCAGTCAACCCCCGGGGGCCCTCCACTTT. The chain uses TRBV6-5 and TRBJ1-6; TRBD1 is a possible D gene (5 bases). There are 12 residues in the CDR3. Trimming stripped 5 bases from V and 14 bases from J, with 13 bases between. Germline V gene data show CDR1 as MNHEY and CDR2 as SVGAGI.

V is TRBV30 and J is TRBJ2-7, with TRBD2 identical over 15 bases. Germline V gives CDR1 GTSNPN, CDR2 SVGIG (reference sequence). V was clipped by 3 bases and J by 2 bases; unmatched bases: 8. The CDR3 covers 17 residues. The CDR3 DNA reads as TGTGCCTGGAGGGGTTACCGGACTAGCGGGAGGGCCTACGAGCAGTACTTC. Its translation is CAWRGYRTSGRAYEQYF.

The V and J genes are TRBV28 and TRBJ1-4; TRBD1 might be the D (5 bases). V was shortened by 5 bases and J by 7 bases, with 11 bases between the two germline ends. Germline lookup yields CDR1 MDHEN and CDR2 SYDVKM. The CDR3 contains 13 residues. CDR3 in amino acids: CASSRQGVEKLFF. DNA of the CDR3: TGTGCCAGCAGTAGGCAGGGCGTTGAAAAACTGTTTTTT.

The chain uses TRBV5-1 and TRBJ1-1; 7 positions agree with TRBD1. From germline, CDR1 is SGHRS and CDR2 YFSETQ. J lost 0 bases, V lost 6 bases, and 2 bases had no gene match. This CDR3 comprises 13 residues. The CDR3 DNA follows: TGCGCCAGCAAGGGGACAGTGAACACTGAAGCTTTCTTT. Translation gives CASKGTVNTEAFF. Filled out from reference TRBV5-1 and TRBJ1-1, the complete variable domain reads KAGVTQTPRYLIKTRGQQVTLSCSPISGHRSVSWYQQTPGQGLQFLFEYFSETQRNKGNFPGRFSGRQFSNSRSEMNVSTLELGDSALYLCASKGTVNTEAFFGQGTRLTVV.

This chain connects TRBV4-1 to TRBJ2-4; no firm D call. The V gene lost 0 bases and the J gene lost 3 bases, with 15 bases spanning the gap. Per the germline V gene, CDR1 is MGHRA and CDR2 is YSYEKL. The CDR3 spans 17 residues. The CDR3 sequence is CASSQDNPRPGKNIQYF. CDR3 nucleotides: TGCGCCAGCAGCCAAGATAACCCCAGGCCAGGCAAAAACATTCAGTACTTC.

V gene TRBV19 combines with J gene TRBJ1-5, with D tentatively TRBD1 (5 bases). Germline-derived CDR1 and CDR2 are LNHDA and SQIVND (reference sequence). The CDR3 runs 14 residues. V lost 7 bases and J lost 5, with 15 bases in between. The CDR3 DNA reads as TGTGCCAGTAACCTGAGGGGTTCGTATCAGCCCCAGCATTTT. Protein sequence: CASNLRGSYQPQHF.

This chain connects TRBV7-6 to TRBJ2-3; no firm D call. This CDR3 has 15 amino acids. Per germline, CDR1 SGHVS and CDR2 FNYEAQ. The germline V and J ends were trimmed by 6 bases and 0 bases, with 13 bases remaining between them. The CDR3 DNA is TGTGCCAGCAGTAACCGGCCCACTAGCACAGATACGCAGTATTTT. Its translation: CASSNRPTSTDTQYF.

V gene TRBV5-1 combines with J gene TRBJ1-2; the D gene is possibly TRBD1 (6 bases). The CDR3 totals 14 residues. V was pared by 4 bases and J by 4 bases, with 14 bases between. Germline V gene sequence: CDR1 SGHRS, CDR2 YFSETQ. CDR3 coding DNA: TGCGCCAGCAGCCAGGGGCTTGTTAGCTATGGCTACACCTTC. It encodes CASSQGLVSYGYTF. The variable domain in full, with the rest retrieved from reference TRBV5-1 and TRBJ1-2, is KAGVTQTPRYLIKTRGQQVTLSCSPISGHRSVSWYQQTPGQGLQFLFEYFSETQRNKGNFPGRFSGRQFSNSRSEMNVSTLELGDSALYLCASSQGLVSYGYTFGSGTRLTVV.

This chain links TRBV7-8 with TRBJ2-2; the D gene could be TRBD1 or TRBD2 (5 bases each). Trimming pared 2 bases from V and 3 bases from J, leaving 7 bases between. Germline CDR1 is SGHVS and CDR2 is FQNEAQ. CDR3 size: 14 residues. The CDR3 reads CASSLWGYTGELFF. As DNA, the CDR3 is TGTGCCAGCAGCTTATGGGGGTACACCGGGGAGCTGTTTTTT.

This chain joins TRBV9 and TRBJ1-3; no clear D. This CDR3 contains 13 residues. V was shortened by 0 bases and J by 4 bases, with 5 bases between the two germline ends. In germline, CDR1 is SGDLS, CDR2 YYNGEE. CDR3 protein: CASSVGGGNTIYF. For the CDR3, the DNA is TGTGCCAGCAGCGTAGGAGGCGGAAACACCATATATTTT. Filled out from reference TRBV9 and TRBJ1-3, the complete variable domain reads DSGVTQTPKHLITATGQRVTLRCSPRSGDLSVYWYQQSLDQGLQFLIQYYNGEERAKGNILERFSAQQFPDLHSELNLSSLELGDSALYFCASSVGGGNTIYFGEGSWLTVV.

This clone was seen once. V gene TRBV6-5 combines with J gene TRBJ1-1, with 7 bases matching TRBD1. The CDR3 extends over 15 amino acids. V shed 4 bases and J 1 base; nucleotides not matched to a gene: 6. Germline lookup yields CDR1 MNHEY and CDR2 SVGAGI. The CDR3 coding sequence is TGTGCCAGCAGTTCCCCCGACAGGGAGAACACTGAAGCTTTCTTT. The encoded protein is CASSSPDRENTEAFF.

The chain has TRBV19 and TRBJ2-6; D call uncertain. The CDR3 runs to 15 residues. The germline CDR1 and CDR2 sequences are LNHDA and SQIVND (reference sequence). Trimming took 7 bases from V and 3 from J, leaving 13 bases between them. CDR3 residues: CASTPAGIGANVLTF. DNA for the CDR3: TGTGCCAGTACCCCCGCTGGGATTGGGGCCAACGTCCTGACTTTC.

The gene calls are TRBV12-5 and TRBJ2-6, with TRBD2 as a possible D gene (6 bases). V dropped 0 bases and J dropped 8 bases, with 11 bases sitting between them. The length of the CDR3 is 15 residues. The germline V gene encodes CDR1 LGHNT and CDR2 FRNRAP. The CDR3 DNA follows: TGTGCTAGTGGTTTGGTCCTGGGACTTTCCAACGTCCTGACTTTC. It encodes CASGLVLGLSNVLTF.

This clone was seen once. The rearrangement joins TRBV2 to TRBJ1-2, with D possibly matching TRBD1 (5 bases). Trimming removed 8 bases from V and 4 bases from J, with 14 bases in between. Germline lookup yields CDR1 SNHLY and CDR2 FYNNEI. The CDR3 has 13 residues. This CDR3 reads CASQPGRVYGYTF. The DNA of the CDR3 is TGTGCCAGCCAGCCGGGCAGGGTCTATGGCTACACCTTC.

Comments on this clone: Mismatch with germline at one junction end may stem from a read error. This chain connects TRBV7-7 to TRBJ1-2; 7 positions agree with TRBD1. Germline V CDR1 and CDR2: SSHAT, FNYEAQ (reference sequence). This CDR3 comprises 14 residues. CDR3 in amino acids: CASSLVQGFYGYTF. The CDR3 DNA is TGTGCTAGCAGCTTGGTACAGGGGTTCTATGGCTACACCTTC.

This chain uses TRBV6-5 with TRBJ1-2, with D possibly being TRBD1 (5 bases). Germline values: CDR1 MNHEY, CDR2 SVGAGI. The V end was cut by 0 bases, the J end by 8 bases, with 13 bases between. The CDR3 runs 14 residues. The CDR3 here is CASSYSRTIKGYTF. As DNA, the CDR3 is TGTGCCAGCAGTTACTCGAGGACAATAAAGGGCTACACCTTC.

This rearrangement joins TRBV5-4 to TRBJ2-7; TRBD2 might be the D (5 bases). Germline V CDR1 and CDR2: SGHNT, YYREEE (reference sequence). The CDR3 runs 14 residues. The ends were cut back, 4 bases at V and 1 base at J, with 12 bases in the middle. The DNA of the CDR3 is TGTGCCAGCAGCACGAAAAGCGGATCCTACGAGCAGTACTTC. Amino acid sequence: CASSTKSGSYEQYF. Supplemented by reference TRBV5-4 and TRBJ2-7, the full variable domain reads ETGVTQSPTHLIKTRGQQVTLRCSSQSGHNTVSWYQQALGQGPQFIFQYYREEENGRGNFPPRFSGLQFPNYSSELNVNALELDDSALYLCASSTKSGSYEQYFGPGTRLTVT.

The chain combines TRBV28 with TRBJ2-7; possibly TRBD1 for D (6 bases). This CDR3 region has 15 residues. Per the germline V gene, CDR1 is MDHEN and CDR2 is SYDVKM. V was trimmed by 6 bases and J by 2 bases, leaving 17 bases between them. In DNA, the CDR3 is TGTGCCAGCAGGGGGGACATGTTGAAAACCTACGAGCAGTACTTC. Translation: CASRGDMLKTYEQYF.